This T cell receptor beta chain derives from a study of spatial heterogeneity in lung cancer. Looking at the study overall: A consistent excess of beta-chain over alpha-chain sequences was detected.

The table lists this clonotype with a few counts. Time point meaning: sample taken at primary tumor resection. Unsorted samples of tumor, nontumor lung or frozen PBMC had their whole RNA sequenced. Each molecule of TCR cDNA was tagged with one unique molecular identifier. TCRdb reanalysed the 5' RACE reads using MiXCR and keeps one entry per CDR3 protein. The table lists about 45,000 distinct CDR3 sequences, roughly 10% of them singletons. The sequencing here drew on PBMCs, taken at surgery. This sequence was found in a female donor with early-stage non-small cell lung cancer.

CDR3 nucleotides: TGCAGTGCTAGTGCACCGGGACTAGCGGGGGGGTTACATGAGCAGTTCTTC. Translated: CSASAPGLAGGLHEQFF. The chain recombines TRBV20-1 with TRBJ2-1, with 16 bases lining up with TRBD2. The CDR3 runs to 17 residues. V gave up 3 bases and J gave up 8 bases; unmatched junction bases: 10. Germline CDR1 and CDR2: DFQATT and SNEGSKA (reference sequence).